This T cell receptor (beta chain) was recorded in a study of CD8+ T cells in alopecia areata. The CDR3 loop spans 13 amino acids. V gave up 5 bases and J gave up 4 bases, with 9 bases separating them. Germline values: CDR1 MNHEY, CDR2 SMNVEV (reference sequence). Extraction and reverse transcription of RNA yielded cDNA as the sequencing template. Sequencing used immunoSEQ multiplex PCR; TCRdb keeps in-frame clones, though not all of them. The sample shows 150,000 to 200,000 clones, roughly 66% of them seen only once. The rearrangement links TRBV27 to TRBJ1-5; the D is unclear. The material was CD8+ T cells sorted from blood, obtained at week 0. This receptor was obtained from a human donor with alopecia areata. The CDR3 reads CASSPRANQPQHF. The CDR3 region has the DNA TGTGCCAGCAGTCCCCGAGCAAATCAGCCCCAGCATTTT.